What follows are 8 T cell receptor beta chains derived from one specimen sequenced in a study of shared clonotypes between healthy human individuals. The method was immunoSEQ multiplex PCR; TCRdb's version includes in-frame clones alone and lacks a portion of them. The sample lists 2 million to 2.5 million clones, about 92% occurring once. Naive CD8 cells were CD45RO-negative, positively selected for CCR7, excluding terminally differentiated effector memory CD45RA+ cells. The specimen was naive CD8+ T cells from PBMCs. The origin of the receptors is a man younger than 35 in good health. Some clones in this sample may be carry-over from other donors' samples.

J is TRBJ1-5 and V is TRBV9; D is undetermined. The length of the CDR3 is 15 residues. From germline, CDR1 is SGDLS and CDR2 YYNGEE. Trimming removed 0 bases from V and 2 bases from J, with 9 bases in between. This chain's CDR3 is CASSVGGYGNQPQHF. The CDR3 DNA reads TGTGCCAGCAGCGTAGGTGGGTATGGCAATCAGCCCCAGCATTTT.

CDR3 sequence: CASSWDRIDSYEQYF. For the CDR3, the DNA is TGCGCCAGCAGCTGGGACAGGATAGACTCCTACGAGCAGTACTTC. The chain links TRBV5-1 to TRBJ2-7, with 8 bases aligning to TRBD1. From germline, CDR1 is SGHRS and CDR2 YFSETQ. CDR3 length equals 15 residues. Germline trimming cut 3 bases from V and 0 bases from J; bases unmatched to any gene: 5.

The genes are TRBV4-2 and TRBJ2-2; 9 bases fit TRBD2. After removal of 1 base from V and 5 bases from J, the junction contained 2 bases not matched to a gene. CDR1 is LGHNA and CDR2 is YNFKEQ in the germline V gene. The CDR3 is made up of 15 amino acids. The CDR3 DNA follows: TGTGCCAGCAGCCAAGGGACTAGCGCAACCGGGGAGCTGTTTTTT. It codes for CASSQGTSATGELFF.

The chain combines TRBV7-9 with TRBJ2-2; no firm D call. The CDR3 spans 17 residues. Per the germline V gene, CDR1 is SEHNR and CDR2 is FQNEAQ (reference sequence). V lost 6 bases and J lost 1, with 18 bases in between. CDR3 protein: CASSIGSPQMNTGELFF. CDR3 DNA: TGTGCCAGCAGTATAGGAAGTCCACAGATGAACACCGGGGAGCTGTTTTTT.

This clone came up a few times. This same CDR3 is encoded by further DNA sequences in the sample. CDR3 in amino acids: CASSLATYEQYF. The CDR3 DNA is TGTGCCAGCAGCTTAGCCACCTACGAGCAGTACTTC. The rearrangement uses TRBV7-9 and TRBJ2-7; D is unclear. V lost 0 bases and J lost 2, with 2 bases in between. This CDR3 region has 12 residues. Germline CDR1 is SEHNR and CDR2 is FQNEAQ (reference sequence).

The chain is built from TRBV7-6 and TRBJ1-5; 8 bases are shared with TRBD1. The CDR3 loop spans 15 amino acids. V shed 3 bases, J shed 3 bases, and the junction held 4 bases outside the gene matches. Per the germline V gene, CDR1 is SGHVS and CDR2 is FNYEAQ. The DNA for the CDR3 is TGTGCCAGCAGCTTGGGGACAGGCCTCAATCAGCCCCAGCATTTT. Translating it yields CASSLGTGLNQPQHF.

The CDR3 region has the DNA TGTGCCAGTAGTACAGGGACTAGCGGTCTAACAGATACGCAGTATTTT. Encoded protein: CASSTGTSGLTDTQYF. The genes are TRBV19 and TRBJ2-3; 11 bases align to TRBD2. J gave up 3 bases and V 4 bases, and 6 bases lay outside the gene matches. Germline CDR1 reads LNHDA; CDR2 reads SQIVND (reference sequence). The CDR3 has 16 residues.

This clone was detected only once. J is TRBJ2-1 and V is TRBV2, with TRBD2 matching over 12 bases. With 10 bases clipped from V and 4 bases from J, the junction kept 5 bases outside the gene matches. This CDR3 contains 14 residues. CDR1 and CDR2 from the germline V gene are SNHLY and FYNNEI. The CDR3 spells CAKSGLAGYNEQFF. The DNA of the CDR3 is TGTGCCAAATCCGGACTAGCGGGGTACAATGAGCAGTTCTTC.